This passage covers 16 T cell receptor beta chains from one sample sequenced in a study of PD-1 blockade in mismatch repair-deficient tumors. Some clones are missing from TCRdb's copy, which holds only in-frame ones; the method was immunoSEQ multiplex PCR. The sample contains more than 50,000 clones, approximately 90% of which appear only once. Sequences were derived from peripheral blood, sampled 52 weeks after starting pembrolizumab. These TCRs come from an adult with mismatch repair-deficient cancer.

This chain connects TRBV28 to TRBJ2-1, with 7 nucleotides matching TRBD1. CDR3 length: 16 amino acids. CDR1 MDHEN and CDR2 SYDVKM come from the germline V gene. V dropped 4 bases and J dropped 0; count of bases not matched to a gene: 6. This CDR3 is CASSSPGQLSYNEQFF. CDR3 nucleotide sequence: TGTGCCAGCAGTTCCCCGGGACAGCTCTCCTACAATGAGCAGTTCTTC.

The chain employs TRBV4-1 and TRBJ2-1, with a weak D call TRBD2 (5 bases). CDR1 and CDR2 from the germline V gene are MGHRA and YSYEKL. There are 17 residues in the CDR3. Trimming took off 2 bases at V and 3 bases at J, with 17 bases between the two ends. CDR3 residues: CASSQRPKSGFYNEQFF. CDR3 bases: TGCGCCAGCAGCCAAAGGCCAAAAAGCGGATTCTACAATGAGCAGTTCTTC.

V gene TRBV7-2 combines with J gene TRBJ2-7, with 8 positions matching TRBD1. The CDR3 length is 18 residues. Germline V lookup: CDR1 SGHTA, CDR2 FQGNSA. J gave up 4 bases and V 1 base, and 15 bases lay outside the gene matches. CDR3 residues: CASSLGGHRTGYPYEQYF. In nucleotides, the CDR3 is TGTGCCAGCAGCTTAGGAGGGCATAGGACAGGGTATCCTTACGAGCAGTACTTC.

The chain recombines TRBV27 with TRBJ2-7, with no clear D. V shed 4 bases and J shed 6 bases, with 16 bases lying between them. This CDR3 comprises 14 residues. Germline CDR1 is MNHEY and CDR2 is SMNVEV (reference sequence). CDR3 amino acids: CASSYGKGALEQYF. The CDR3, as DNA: TGTGCCAGCAGTTACGGCAAGGGCGCCCTCGAGCAGTACTTC.

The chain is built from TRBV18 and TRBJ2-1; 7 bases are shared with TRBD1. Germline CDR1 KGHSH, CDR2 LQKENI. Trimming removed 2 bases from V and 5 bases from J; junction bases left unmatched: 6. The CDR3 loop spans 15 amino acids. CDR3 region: CASSPNRDSHNEQFF. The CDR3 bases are TGTGCCAGCTCACCAAACAGGGACAGTCACAATGAGCAGTTCTTC.

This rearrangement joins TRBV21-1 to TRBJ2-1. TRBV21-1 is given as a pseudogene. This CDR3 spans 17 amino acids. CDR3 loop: CASSKARSGTDYNEQFF. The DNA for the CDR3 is TGTGCCAGCAGCAAAGCCCGCTCCGGGACCGATTACAATGAGCAGTTCTTC.

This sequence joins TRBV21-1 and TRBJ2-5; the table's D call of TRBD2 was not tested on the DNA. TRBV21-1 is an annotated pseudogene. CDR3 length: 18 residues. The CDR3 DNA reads TGTGCCAGCAGCAAAGGTGGTGGTGACCCGGAGGGGCAAGAGACCCAGTACTTC. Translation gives CASSKGGGDPEGQETQYF.

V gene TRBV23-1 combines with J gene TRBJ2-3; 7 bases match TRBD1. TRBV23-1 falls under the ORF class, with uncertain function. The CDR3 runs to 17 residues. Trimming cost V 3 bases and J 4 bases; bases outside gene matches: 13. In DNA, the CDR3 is TGCGCCAGCAGTCATCCCCCGACCGGGACAGTCGCAGATACGCAGTATTTT. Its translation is CASSHPPTGTVADTQYF.

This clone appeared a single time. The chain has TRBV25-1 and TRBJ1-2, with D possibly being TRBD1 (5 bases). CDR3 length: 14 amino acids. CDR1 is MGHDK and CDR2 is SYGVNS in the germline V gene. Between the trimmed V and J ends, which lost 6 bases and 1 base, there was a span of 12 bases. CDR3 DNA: TGTGCCAGCAGGACCCTGGGGGATAACTATGGCTACACCTTC. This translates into CASRTLGDNYGYTF.

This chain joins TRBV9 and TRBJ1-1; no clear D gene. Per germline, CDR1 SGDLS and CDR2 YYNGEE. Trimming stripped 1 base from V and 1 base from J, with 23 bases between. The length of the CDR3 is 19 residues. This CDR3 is CASSVPSDPVVYQNTEAFF. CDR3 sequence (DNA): TGTGCCAGCAGCGTACCCAGTGACCCGGTGGTTTACCAGAACACTGAAGCTTTCTTT.

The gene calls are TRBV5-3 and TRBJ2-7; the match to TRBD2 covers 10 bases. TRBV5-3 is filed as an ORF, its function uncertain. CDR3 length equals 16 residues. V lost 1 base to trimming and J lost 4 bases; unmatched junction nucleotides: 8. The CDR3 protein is CARSLFLAGVLYEQYF. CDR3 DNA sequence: TGTGCCAGAAGCTTGTTTCTAGCGGGAGTTCTGTACGAGCAGTACTTC.

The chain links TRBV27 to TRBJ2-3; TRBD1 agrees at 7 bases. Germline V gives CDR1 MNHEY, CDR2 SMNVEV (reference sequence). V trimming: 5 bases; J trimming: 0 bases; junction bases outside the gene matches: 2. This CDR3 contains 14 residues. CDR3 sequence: CASSTGASTDTQYF. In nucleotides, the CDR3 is TGTGCCAGCAGTACAGGGGCTAGCACAGATACGCAGTATTTT.

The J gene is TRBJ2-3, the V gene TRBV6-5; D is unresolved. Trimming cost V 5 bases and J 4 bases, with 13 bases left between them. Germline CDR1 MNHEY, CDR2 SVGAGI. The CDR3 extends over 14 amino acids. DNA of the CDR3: TGTGCCAGCAGTGCTTTTTCCCCAGCAGATACGCAGTATTTT. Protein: CASSAFSPADTQYF.

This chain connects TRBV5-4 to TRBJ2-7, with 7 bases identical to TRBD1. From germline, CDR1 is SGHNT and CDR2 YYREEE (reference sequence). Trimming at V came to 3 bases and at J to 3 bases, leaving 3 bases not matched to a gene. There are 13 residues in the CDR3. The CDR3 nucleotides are TGTGCCAGCAGCTATGGACAGGACTACGAGCAGTACTTC. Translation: CASSYGQDYEQYF.

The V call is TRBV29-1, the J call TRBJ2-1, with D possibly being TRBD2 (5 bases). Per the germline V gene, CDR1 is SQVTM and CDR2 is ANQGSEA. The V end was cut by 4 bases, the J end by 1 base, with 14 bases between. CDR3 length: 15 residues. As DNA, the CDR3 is TGCAGCGTTGTAAGATTTCCGGGATCCTACAATGAGCAGTTCTTC. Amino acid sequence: CSVVRFPGSYNEQFF.

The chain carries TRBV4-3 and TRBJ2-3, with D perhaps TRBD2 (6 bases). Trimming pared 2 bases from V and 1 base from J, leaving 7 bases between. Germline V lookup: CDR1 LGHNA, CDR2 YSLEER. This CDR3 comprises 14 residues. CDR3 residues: CASSQRRGTDTQYF. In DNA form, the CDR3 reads TGCGCCAGCAGCCAAAGGAGGGGCACAGATACGCAGTATTTT.